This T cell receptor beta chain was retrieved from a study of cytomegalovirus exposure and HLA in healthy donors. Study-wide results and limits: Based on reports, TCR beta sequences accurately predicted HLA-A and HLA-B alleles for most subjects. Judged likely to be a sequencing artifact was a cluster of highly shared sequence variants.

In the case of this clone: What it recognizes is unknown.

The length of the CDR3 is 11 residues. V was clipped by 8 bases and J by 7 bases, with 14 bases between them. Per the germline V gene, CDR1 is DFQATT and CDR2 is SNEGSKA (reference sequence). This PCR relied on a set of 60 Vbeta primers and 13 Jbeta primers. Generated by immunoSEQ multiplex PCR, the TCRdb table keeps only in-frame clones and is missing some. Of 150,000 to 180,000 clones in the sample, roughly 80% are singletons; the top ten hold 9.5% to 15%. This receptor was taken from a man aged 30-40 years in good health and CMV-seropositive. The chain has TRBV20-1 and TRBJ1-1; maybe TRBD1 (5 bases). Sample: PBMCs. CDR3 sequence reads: CSPKRDFEAFF. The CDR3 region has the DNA TGCAGTCCAAAACGGGACTTTGAAGCTTTCTTT.